This T cell receptor (beta chain) was identified during a study of shared clonotypes between healthy human individuals. Combination of CD45RO+ cells with CCR7-negative CD45RA+ TemRA cells was used for CD8 memory. For each subset, genomic DNA was distributed in equal portions over several immunoSEQ plates. Clones were sequenced by immunoSEQ multiplex PCR, and TCRdb holds only the in-frame ones, with some missing. The sample consists of more than 90,000 clones, under 80% of them appearing once. Whole-study findings and limits: An expected dependence of interdonor clonotype sharing on sequencing depth was noted.

This clone was observed once. Its target is unknown. The clonotype was recovered from a young man in good health. The material sequenced was memory CD8+ T cells sorted from blood. Regarding subset: CD45RO+ cells pooled with CCR7-negative TemRA cells.

The CDR3 loop is CASSESLGEGVMNNEQFF. The CDR3 DNA reads as TGTGCCAGCAGTGAATCATTGGGAGAGGGGGTTATGAACAATGAGCAGTTCTTC. The chain carries TRBV25-1 and TRBJ2-1; tentative D call: TRBD1 (6 bases). The V end lost 1 base, the J end lost 5 bases, and 21 bases lay between the germline ends. CDR1 and CDR2 from the germline V gene are MGHDK and SYGVNS. The CDR3 is made up of 18 amino acids. Variable domain in full (rest from reference TRBV25-1 and TRBJ2-1): EADIYQTPRYLVIGTGKKITLECSQTMGHDKMYWYQQDPGMELHLIHYSYGVNSTEKGDLSSESTVSRIRTEHFPLTLESARPSHTSQYLCASSESLGEGVMNNEQFFGPGTRLTVL.